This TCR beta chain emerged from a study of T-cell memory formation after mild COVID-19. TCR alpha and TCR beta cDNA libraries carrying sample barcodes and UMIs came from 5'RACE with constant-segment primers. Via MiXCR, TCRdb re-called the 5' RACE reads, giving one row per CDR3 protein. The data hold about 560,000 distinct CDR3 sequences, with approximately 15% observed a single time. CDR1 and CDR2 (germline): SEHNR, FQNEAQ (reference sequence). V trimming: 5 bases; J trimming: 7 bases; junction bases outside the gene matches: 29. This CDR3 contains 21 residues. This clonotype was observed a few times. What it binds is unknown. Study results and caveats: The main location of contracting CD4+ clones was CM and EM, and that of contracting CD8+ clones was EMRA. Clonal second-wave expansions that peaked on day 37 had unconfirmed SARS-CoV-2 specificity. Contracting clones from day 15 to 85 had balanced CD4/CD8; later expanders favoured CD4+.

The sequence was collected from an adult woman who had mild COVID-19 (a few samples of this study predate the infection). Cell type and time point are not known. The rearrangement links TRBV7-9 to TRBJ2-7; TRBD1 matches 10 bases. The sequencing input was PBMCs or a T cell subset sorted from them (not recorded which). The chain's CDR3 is CASSLGRGLPSEGTGEREQYF. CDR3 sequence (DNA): TGTGCCAGCAGCCTAGGGCGGGGACTCCCAAGCGAGGGGACAGGGGAACGGGAGCAGTACTTC. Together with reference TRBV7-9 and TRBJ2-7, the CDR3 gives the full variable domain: DTGVSQNPRHKITKRGQNVTFRCDPISEHNRLYWYRQTLGQGPEFLTYFQNEAQLEKSRLLSDRFSAERPKGSFSTLEIQRTEQGDSAMYLCASSLGRGLPSEGTGEREQYFGPGTRLTVT.